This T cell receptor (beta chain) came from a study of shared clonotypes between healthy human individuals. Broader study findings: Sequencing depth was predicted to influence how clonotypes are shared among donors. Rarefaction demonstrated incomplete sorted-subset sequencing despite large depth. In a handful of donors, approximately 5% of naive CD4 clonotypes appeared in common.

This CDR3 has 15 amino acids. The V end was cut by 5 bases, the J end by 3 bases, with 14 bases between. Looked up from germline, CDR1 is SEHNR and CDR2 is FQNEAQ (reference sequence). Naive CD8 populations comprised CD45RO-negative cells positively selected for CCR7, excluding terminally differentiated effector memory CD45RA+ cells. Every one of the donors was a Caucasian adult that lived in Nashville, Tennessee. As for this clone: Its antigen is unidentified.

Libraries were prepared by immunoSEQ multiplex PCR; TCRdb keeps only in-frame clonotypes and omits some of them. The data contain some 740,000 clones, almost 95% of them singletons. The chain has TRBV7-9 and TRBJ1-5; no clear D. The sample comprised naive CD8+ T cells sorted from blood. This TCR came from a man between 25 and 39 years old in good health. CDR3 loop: CASSPAWGLNQPQHF. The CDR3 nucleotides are TGTGCCAGCAGCCCCGCGTGGGGTCTCAATCAGCCCCAGCATTTT.